This T cell receptor beta chain was retrieved from a study of long-term antiretroviral therapy in people with HIV. On this clone: Its antigen remains unidentified.

Trimming left V 5 bases short and J 2 bases short, with 11 bases between. The CDR3 has 14 amino acids. Per the germline V gene, CDR1 is MNHNS and CDR2 is SASEGT. Findings and caveats of the study: Although diversity increased after ART, it remained lower than in transplant donor controls.

Survey-level resolution applied to immunoSEQ assay v3.0. Repertoires were generated with immunoSEQ multiplex PCR, while TCRdb's copy carries only in-frame clones and drops some. Counted here are around 15,000 clones, about 85% occurring once; the ten biggest clones make up 5.2%. The TCR sequence derives from a woman between 40 and 50 years old with HIV. The sample in question was unsorted PBMCs, obtained 0.5 years after starting antiretroviral therapy. The V call is TRBV6-1, the J call TRBJ2-3, with TRBD2 as a possible D gene (6 bases). This CDR3 is CASSYSGLTDTQYF. The CDR3 DNA reads TGTGCCAGCAGTTATAGCGGCCTCACAGATACGCAGTATTTT.